The present T cell receptor (beta chain) was sequenced within a study of PD-1 blockade in classical Hodgkin lymphoma. Clones were sequenced by immunoSEQ multiplex PCR, and TCRdb holds only the in-frame ones, with some missing. The table records about 50,000 clones, around 73% of them present only once. Relapse was seen in all patients after autologous stem cell transplantation, and brentuximab vedotin exposure was variable. The best responses consisted of complete response, partial response or progressive disease. The receptor was derived from a human donor with classical Hodgkin lymphoma. The sequencing used peripheral blood mononuclear cells (PBMCs), collected before the second cycle of nivolumab.

As DNA, the CDR3 is TGTGCCAGCAGTTTATTGAGGGCAGGAGAGACCCAGTACTTC. Encoded protein: CASSLLRAGETQYF. V is TRBV28 and J is TRBJ2-5, with D possibly matching TRBD2 (5 bases). The CDR3 covers 14 residues. Trimming removed 1 base at V and 4 bases at J, with 10 bases between. Germline CDR1 is MDHEN and CDR2 is SYDVKM.